A selection of T cell receptor beta chains follows, all from one sample in a study of blood T cell repertoires in COVID-19. Assay: immunoSEQ multiplex PCR; the TCRdb copy retains only in-frame clones and omits some. Of 150,000 to 200,000 clones in the sample, 90% to 95% are singletons; the top ten hold 2%. Sequenced material: peripheral blood. Every receptor here comes from a woman in her sixties with COVID-19, enrolled during active disease. Both conserved end residues are part of each CDR3. The D gene is left open where the match is weak. Where a row states a size, it is once, few, many or the class of an expanded clone; other rows omit it.

j_gene: TRBJ2-2
v_gene: TRBV18
abundance: NA
d_gene: NA
CDR3nt: TGTGCCAGCTCACCAACCGGCACCGGGGAGCTGTTTTTT
CDR3aa: CASSPTGTGELFF

j_gene: TRBJ1-5
v_gene: TRBV7-2
abundance: NA
d_gene: TRBD1
CDR3nt: TGTGCCAGCAGCTTAGAGGGACAGGGTATTGAGCCCCAGCATTTT
CDR3aa: CASSLEGQGIEPQHF

j_gene: TRBJ1-5
v_gene: TRBV4-1
abundance: NA
d_gene: NA
CDR3nt: TGCGCCAGCAGCCAATATATGGTAGGGGGCAATCAGCCCCAGCATTTT
CDR3aa: CASSQYMVGGNQPQHF

j_gene: TRBJ2-1
v_gene: TRBV5-1
abundance: once
d_gene: TRBD1
CDR3nt: TGCGCCAGCACGGCCGGGACAGGGGGTTTTGAGCAGTTCTTC
CDR3aa: CASTAGTGGFEQFF

j_gene: TRBJ1-3
v_gene: TRBV9
abundance: NA
d_gene: NA
CDR3nt: TGTGCCAGCAGCGTAGATAGTCACACCATATATTTT
CDR3aa: CASSVDSHTIYF

j_gene: TRBJ1-1
v_gene: TRBV19
abundance: NA
d_gene: TRBD1
CDR3nt: TGTGCCAGTAGTCTTCAACAGGGGAGGACTGAAGCTTTCTTT
CDR3aa: CASSLQQGRTEAFF

j_gene: TRBJ2-7
v_gene: TRBV19
abundance: NA
d_gene: TRBD1
CDR3nt: TGTGCCAGTAGTTTACGGGGGACAGGGGCGTTCTACGAGCAGTACTTC
CDR3aa: CASSLRGTGAFYEQYF

j_gene: TRBJ1-2
v_gene: TRBV5-6
abundance: NA
d_gene: NA
CDR3nt: TGTGCCAGCAGCCTGGACGTAGAATATGGCTACACCTTC
CDR3aa: CASSLDVEYGYTF

j_gene: TRBJ1-1
v_gene: TRBV18
abundance: once
d_gene: NA
CDR3nt: TGTGCCAGCTCACCAAGTCCGGGGGGGATGAACACTGAAGCTTTCTTT
CDR3aa: CASSPSPGGMNTEAFF

j_gene: TRBJ2-1
v_gene: TRBV7-9
abundance: NA
d_gene: NA
CDR3nt: TGTGCCAGCAGTTCACAGGGCGGCGGATCCTACAATGAGCAGTTCTTC
CDR3aa: CASSSQGGGSYNEQFF

j_gene: TRBJ1-6
v_gene: TRBV9
abundance: NA
d_gene: NA
CDR3nt: TGTGCCAGCAGCCTGACCCCGGGTAGGAATTCACCCCTCCACTTT
CDR3aa: CASSLTPGRNSPLHF

j_gene: TRBJ2-2
v_gene: TRBV30
abundance: NA
d_gene: NA
CDR3nt: TGTGCCTGGAGAACCCGGAGTCTGGCAGCGAACACCGGGGAGCTGTTTTTT
CDR3aa: CAWRTRSLAANTGELFF